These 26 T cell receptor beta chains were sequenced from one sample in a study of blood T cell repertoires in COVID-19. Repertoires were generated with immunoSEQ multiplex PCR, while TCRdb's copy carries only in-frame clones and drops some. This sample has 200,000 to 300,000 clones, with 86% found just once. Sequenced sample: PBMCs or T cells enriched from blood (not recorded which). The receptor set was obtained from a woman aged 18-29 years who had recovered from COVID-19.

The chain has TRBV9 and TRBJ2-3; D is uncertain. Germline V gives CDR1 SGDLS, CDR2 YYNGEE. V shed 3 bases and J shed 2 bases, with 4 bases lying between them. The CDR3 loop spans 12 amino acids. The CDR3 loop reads CASSANTDTQYF. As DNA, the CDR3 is TGTGCCAGCAGCGCCAACACAGATACGCAGTATTTT.

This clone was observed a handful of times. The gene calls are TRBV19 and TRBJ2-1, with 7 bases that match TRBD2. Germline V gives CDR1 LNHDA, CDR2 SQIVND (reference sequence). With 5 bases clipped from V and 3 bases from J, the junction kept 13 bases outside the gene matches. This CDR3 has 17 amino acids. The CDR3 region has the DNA TGTGCCAGTAGTTTACCGACTAGCTGGGGGTACTACAATGAGCAGTTCTTC. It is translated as CASSLPTSWGYYNEQFF.

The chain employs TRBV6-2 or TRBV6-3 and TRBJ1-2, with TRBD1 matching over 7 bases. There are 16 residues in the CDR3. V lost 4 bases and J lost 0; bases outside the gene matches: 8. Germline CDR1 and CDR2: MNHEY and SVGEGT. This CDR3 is CASSSSSDRANYGYTF. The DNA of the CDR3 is TGTGCCAGCAGTTCATCTTCTGACAGGGCTAACTATGGCTACACCTTC.

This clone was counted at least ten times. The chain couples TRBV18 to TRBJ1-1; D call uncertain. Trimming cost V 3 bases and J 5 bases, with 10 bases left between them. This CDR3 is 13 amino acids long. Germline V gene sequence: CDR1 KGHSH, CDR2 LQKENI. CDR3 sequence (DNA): TGTGCCAGCTCACCGCCGGTCCGAACTGAAGCTTTCTTT. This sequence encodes CASSPPVRTEAFF.

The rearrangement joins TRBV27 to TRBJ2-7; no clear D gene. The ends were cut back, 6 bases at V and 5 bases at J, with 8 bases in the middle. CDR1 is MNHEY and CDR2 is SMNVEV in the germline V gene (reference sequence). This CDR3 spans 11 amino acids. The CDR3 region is CASSPTDEQYF. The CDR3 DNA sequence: TGTGCCAGCAGCCCAACTGACGAGCAGTACTTC.

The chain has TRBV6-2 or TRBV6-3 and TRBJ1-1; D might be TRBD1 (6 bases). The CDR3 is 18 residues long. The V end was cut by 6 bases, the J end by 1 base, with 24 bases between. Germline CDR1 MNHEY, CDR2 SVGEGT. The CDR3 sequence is CASSPWAGAGAGNTEAFF. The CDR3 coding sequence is TGTGCCAGCAGCCCTTGGGCGGGTGCAGGGGCGGGGAACACTGAAGCTTTCTTT.

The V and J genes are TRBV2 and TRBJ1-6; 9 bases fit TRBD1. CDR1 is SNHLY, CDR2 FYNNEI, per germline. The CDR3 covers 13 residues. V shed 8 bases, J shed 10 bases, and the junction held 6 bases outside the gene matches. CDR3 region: CASQGQGGSPLHF. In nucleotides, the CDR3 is TGTGCCAGCCAGGGACAGGGCGGGTCACCCCTCCACTTT.

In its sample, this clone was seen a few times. CDR3: CASSTQTGGAGYTF. The CDR3 DNA is TGTGCCAGCAGTACCCAGACAGGGGGCGCTGGCTACACCTTC. The V gene is TRBV27, the J gene TRBJ1-2; 10 bases align to TRBD1. Germline values: CDR1 MNHEY, CDR2 SMNVEV (reference sequence). V lost 5 bases to trimming and J lost 7 bases; unmatched junction nucleotides: 7. The CDR3 consists of 14 residues.

The CDR3 loop reads CASSSHSDGAVEAFF. CDR3 sequence (DNA): TGTGCCAGCAGTTCTCATTCGGACGGAGCGGTAGAAGCTTTCTTT. This sequence joins TRBV27 and TRBJ1-1, with no clear D. Germline lookup yields CDR1 MNHEY and CDR2 SMNVEV (reference sequence). The CDR3 spans 15 residues. Trimming shortened V by 4 bases and J by 8 bases, and 20 bases separated the two germline ends.

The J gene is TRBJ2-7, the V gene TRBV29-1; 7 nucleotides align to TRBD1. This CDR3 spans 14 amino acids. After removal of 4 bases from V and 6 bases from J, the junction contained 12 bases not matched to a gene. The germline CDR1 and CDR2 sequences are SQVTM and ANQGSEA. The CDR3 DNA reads TGCAGCGTTGGAAGGGGGCCTGAGGGCTTCGAGCAGTACTTC. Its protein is CSVGRGPEGFEQYF.

The CDR3 here is CASSIGGEETQYF. The CDR3 nucleotides read TGTGCCAGCAGCATTGGAGGCGAAGAGACCCAGTACTTC. V is TRBV7-3 and J is TRBJ2-5, with D maybe TRBD2 (5 bases). Germline loops: CDR1 SGHTA, CDR2 FQGTGA. The CDR3 covers 13 residues. V was trimmed by 5 bases and J by 3 bases, leaving 10 bases between them.

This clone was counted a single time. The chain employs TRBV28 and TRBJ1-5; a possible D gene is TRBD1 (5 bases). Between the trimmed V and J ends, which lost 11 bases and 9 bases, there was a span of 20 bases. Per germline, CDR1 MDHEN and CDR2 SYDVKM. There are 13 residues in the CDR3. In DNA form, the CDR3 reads TGTGCCGGCCGAAGGGAGGGGACCCTGCCCCAGCATTTT. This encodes CAGRREGTLPQHF.

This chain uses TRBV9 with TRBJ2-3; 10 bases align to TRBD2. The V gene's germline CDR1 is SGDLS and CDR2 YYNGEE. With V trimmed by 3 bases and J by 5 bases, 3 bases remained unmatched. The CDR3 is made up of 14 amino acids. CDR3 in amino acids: CASSALAGVDTQYF. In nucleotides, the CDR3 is TGTGCCAGCAGCGCGCTAGCGGGAGTAGATACGCAGTATTTT. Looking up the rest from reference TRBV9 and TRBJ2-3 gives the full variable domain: DSGVTQTPKHLITATGQRVTLRCSPRSGDLSVYWYQQSLDQGLQFLIQYYNGEERAKGNILERFSAQQFPDLHSELNLSSLELGDSALYFCASSALAGVDTQYFGPGTRLTVL.

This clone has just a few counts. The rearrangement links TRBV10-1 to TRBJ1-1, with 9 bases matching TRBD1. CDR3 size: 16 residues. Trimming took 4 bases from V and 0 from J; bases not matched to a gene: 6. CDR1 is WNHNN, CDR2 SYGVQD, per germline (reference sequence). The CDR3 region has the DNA TGCGCCAGCAGTGGTCCCGGGACAGGGCTGAACACTGAAGCTTTCTTT. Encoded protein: CASSGPGTGLNTEAFF.

The CDR3 protein is CASSLPLSRTDTQYF. The CDR3 coding sequence is TGTGCCAGCAGCCTGCCACTCTCCCGCACAGATACGCAGTATTTT. This chain joins TRBV5-4 and TRBJ2-3, with D unclear. The CDR3 is 15 amino acids. The germline CDR1 and CDR2 sequences are SGHNT and YYREEE (reference sequence). Trimming pared 4 bases from V and 1 base from J, leaving 13 bases between.

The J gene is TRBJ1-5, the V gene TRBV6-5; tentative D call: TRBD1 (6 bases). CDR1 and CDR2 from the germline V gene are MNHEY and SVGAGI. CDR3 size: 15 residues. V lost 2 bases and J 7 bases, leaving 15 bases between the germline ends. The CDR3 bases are TGTGCCAGCAGTTACAGTACAGGGAGAGGCCAGCCCCAGCATTTT. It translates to CASSYSTGRGQPQHF.

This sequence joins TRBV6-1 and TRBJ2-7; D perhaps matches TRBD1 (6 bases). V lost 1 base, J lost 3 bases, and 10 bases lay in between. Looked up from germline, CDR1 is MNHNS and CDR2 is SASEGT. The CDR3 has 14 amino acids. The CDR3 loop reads CASSEGDTSYEQYF. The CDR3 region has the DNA TGTGCCAGCAGTGAAGGGGACACAAGCTACGAGCAGTACTTC.

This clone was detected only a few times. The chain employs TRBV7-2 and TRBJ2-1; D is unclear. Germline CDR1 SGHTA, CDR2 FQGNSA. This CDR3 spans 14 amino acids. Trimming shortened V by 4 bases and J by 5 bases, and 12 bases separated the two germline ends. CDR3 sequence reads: CASSSQIRDNEQFF. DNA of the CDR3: TGTGCCAGCAGCTCCCAAATCCGGGACAATGAGCAGTTCTTC. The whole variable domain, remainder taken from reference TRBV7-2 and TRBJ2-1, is GAGVSQSPSNKVTEKGKDVELRCDPISGHTALYWYRQSLGQGLEFLIYFQGNSAPDKSGLPSDRFSAERTGGSVSTLTIQRTQQEDSAVYLCASSSQIRDNEQFFGPGTRLTVL.

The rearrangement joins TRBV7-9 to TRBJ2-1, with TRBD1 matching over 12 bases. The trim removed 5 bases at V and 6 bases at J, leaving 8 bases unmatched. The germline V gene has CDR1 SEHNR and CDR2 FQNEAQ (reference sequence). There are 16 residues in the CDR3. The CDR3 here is CASSPRGQGAFNEQFF. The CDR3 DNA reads TGTGCCAGCAGCCCGCGGGGACAGGGGGCCTTCAATGAGCAGTTCTTC.

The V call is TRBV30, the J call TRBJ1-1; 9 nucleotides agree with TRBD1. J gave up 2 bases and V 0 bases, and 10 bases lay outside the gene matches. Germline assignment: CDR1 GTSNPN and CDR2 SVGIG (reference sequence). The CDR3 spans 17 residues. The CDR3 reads CAWSVRDRGLRNTEAFF. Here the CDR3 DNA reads TGTGCCTGGAGTGTTCGAGACAGGGGGTTGCGAAACACTGAAGCTTTCTTT.

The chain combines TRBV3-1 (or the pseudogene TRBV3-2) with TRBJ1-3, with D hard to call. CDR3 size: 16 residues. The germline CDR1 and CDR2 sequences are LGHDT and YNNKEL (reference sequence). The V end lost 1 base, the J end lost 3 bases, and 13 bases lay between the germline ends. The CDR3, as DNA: TGTGCCAGCAGCCAAGCAATCGGAGGCGGTGGAAACACCATATATTTT. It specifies CASSQAIGGGGNTIYF.

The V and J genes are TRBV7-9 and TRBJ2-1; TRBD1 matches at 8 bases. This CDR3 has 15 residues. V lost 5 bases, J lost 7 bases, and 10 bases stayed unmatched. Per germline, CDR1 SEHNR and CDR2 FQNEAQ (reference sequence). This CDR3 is CASSPGTGILNEQFF. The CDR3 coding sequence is TGTGCCAGCAGCCCCGGGACAGGTATCTTAAATGAGCAGTTCTTC.

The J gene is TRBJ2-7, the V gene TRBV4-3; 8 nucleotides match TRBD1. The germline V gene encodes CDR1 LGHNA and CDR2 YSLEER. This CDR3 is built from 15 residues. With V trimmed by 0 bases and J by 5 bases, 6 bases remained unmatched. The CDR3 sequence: CASSQDRTGTHEQYF. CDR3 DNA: TGCGCCAGCAGCCAAGATCGGACAGGGACGCACGAGCAGTACTTC.

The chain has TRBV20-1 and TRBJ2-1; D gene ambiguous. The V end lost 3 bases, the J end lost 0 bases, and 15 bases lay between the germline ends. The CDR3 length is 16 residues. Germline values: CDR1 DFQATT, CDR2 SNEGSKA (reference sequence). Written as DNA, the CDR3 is TGCAGTGCTAGTCCCACCATCCCCAGCTCCTACAATGAGCAGTTCTTC. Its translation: CSASPTIPSSYNEQFF.

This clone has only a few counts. This chain's CDR3 is CASSLSTGGLPQPQHF. CDR3 coding DNA: TGTGCCAGCAGTTTATCAACAGGGGGCTTACCTCAGCCCCAGCATTTT. J is TRBJ1-5 and V is TRBV28; 9 bases are shared with TRBD1. CDR3 length: 16 residues. From germline, CDR1 is MDHEN and CDR2 SYDVKM. V lost 1 base, J lost 6 bases, and 7 bases stayed unmatched.

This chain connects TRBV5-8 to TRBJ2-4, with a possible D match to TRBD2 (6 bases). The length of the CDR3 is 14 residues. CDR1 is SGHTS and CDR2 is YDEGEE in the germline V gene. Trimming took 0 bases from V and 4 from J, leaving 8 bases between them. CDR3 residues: CASSLGGGKNIQYF. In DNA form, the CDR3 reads TGTGCCAGCAGCTTGGGTGGGGGGAAAAACATTCAGTACTTC.